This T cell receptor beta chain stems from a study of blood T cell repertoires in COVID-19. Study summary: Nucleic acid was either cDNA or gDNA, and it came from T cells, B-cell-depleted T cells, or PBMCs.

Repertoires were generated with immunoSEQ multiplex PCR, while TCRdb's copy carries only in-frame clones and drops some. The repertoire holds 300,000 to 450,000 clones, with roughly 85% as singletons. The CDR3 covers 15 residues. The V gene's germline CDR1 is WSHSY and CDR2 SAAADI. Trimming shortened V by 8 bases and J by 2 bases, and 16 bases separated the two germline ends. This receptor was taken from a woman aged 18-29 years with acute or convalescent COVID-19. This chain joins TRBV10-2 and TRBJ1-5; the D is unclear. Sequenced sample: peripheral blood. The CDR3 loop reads CASGDGVGGNQPQHF. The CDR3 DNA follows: TGCGCCAGCGGAGACGGGGTGGGTGGCAATCAGCCCCAGCATTTT.